This TCR beta chain was obtained from a study of cytomegalovirus exposure and HLA in healthy donors. Use of 60 Vbeta and 13 Jbeta primers characterized the PCR. Sequencing was performed with immunoSEQ multiplex PCR; in TCRdb, only in-frame clones are kept and a portion is missing. The sample holds about 170,000 clones, about 80% seen once. The CDR3 is made up of 16 amino acids. V dropped 4 bases and J dropped 2; count of bases not matched to a gene: 5. CDR1 and CDR2 (germline): SGHNT, YYREEE (reference sequence). General observations from the study: The study put 150 to 200 TCR beta chains on its list as cytomegalovirus-associated. An assumption of roughly uniform sequencing depth across donors underlay the presence/absence analyses. Earlier analysis found most TCR beta V segments productive about 90% or about 30% of the time.

Concerning this clone itself: Its antigen is still unknown.

The chain carries TRBV5-4 and TRBJ2-1, with 11 positions matching TRBD1. Sequencing was carried out using PBMCs. This TCR was sampled from a woman in her 30s in good health and CMV-seropositive. CDR3 sequence (DNA): TGTGCCAGCAGCCCCGGGACAGGGGGTACCTACAATGAGCAGTTCTTC. The encoded protein is CASSPGTGGTYNEQFF. The full variable domain, with the rest looked up from reference TRBV5-4 and TRBJ2-1, is ETGVTQSPTHLIKTRGQQVTLRCSSQSGHNTVSWYQQALGQGPQFIFQYYREEENGRGNFPPRFSGLQFPNYSSELNVNALELDDSALYLCASSPGTGGTYNEQFFGPGTRLTVL.